This entry features one T cell receptor beta chain sequence. Its antigen remains unknown. PCR used 60 Vbeta primers and 13 Jbeta primers. Sequenced by immunoSEQ multiplex PCR; TCRdb stores in-frame clones only, minus some. The sample has about 130,000 clones; about three quarters are singletons. The sample belongs to a study of cytomegalovirus exposure and HLA in healthy donors. The CDR3 length is 15 residues. The germline CDR1 and CDR2 sequences are SEHNR and FQNEAQ (reference sequence). Trimming removed 2 bases from V and 1 base from J, with 11 bases in between. Study outcomes and limitations: Reports state that TCR beta sequences accurately predicted most subjects' HLA-A and HLA-B alleles.

The chain recombines TRBV7-9 with TRBJ1-1; the D is unclear. The receptor was isolated from a man aged 25-45 years in good health and CMV-seronegative. Sequencing was performed on PBMCs. CDR3 amino acids: CASSLLSIPNTEAFF. The CDR3 DNA is TGTGCCAGCAGCTTACTGAGTATTCCGAACACTGAAGCTTTCTTT.